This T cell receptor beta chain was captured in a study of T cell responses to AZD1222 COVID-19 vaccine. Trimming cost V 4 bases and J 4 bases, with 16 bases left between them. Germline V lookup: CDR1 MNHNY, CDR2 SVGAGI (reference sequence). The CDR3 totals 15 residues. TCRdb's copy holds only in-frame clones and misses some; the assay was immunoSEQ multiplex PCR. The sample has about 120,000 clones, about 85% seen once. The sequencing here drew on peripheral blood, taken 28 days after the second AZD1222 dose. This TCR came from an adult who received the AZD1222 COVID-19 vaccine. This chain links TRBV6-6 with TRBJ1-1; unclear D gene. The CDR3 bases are TGTGCCAGCAGTTCATCGCGGGGTACGGCCACTGAAGCTTTCTTT. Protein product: CASSSSRGTATEAFF.